This T cell receptor (beta chain) originates from a study of shared clonotypes between healthy human individuals. CDR3 length: 15 residues. V lost 5 bases, J lost 4 bases, and 7 bases stayed unmatched. The germline gives CDR1 SGHTA, CDR2 FQGNSA. Study-wide results and limits: The diversity represented, both genetic and in exposure history, was limited by few donors.

Evenly divided among several immunoSEQ plates was the genomic DNA of each subset. Sorted-subset replicate PCRs used about 0.2 ug of genomic DNA. This amount corresponded to approximately 30,000 T cell genomes. Some clones are missing from TCRdb's copy, which holds only in-frame ones; the method was immunoSEQ multiplex PCR. The top ten clones hold approximately 0.06% of a sample with roughly 520,000 clones, approximately 95% of them seen once. As for this clone: Antigen unknown.

The sequence was collected from a woman in her thirties in good health. The genes are TRBV7-2 and TRBJ2-5; 10 nucleotides line up with TRBD2. Specimen: naive CD4+ T cells sorted from blood. Subset given: CD45RA+ positively selected. The CDR3 protein is CASSPLRTSGETQYF. The CDR3 region has the DNA TGTGCCAGCAGCCCCCTAAGGACTAGCGGAGAGACCCAGTACTTC.